A single sample is the source of the 8 T cell receptor beta chains below, sequenced in a study of CD8+ T cells in alopecia areata. Indicated treatment: oral pan-JAK inhibitor, 5-10 mg twice daily. Following RNA extraction, reverse transcription yielded cDNA that acted as the sequencing template. Produced via immunoSEQ multiplex PCR; TCRdb's table is partial and in-frame only. The sample has about 210,000 clones, around 66% seen once; the top ten hold more than 3.5%. This sample comprised CD4+ T cells sorted from blood, obtained at week 4, from a patient treated with tofacitinib. The receptors come from a human donor with alopecia areata.

This clone turned up a few times. V is TRBV28 and J is TRBJ2-3; the match to TRBD2 covers 9 bases. The germline gives CDR1 MDHEN, CDR2 SYDVKM. V shed 5 bases, J shed 6 bases, and the junction held 3 bases outside the gene matches. The CDR3 runs to 13 residues. The CDR3 DNA is TGTGCCAGCAGTCTTAGCGGGGGTGATACGCAGTATTTT. Translating gives CASSLSGGDTQYF.

V and J are TRBV20-1 and TRBJ2-5; no clear D. CDR1 is DFQATT, CDR2 SNEGSKA, per germline (reference sequence). CDR3 size: 11 residues. V dropped 1 base and J dropped 6 bases, with 6 bases sitting between them. CDR3 sequence (DNA): TGCAGTGCTAGAGTTGGGAAGACCCAGTACTTC. Translation gives CSARVGKTQYF.

This chain connects TRBV7-9 to TRBJ1-4, with 8 bases fitting TRBD1. V was clipped by 3 bases and J by 5 bases; unmatched bases: 14. This CDR3 has 18 residues. CDR1 and CDR2 (germline): SEHNR, FQNEAQ (reference sequence). The CDR3 region has the DNA TGTGCCAGCAGCTTTATGGATTGGACAGGGACACCAAATGAAAAACTGTTTTTT. As protein: CASSFMDWTGTPNEKLFF. Full variable domain (missing parts from reference TRBV7-9 and TRBJ1-4): DTGVSQNPRHKITKRGQNVTFRCDPISEHNRLYWYRQTLGQGPEFLTYFQNEAQLEKSRLLSDRFSAERPKGSFSTLEIQRTEQGDSAMYLCASSFMDWTGTPNEKLFFGSGTQLSVL.

The V and J genes are TRBV13 and TRBJ2-1; D remains unclear. V lost 5 bases and J 9 bases, leaving 14 bases between the germline ends. CDR3 length: 13 amino acids. The germline V gene encodes CDR1 PRHDT and CDR2 FYEKMQ (reference sequence). CDR3 coding DNA: TGTGCCAGCAGCCTTAACCTATTGAGTGAGCAGTTCTTC. This codes for CASSLNLLSEQFF.

The table lists this clone with a few counts. This chain joins TRBV7-2 and TRBJ2-3; TRBD1 or TRBD2 may be the D gene (6 bases each). V lost 4 bases to trimming and J lost 2 bases, with 19 bases between them. The CDR3 is made up of 17 amino acids. Germline V lookup: CDR1 SGHTA, CDR2 FQGNSA. The CDR3 sequence is CASSSYRRGVPTDTQYF. For the CDR3, the DNA is TGTGCCAGCAGCTCGTACAGGAGGGGGGTCCCCACAGATACGCAGTATTTT.

J is TRBJ2-5 and V is TRBV7-8; tentatively, D is TRBD2 (6 bases). Germline V gene sequence: CDR1 SGHVS, CDR2 FQNEAQ. Trimming left V 5 bases short and J 5 bases short, with 12 bases between. The CDR3 loop spans 13 amino acids. The CDR3 DNA reads as TGTGCCAGCAGCCCCGGTGGGGGGGAGACCCAGTACTTC. Its protein product is CASSPGGGETQYF.

The chain has TRBV6-1 and TRBJ2-2; D gene ambiguous. Germline CDR1 reads MNHNS; CDR2 reads SASEGT. The CDR3 length is 14 residues. The V end lost 2 bases, the J end lost 5 bases, and 9 bases lay between the germline ends. CDR3 sequence: CASSESRTTGELFF. CDR3 nucleotide sequence: TGTGCCAGCAGTGAATCTAGGACGACCGGGGAGCTGTTTTTT.

The chain employs TRBV7-2 and TRBJ1-4, with 7 bases aligning to TRBD1. The germline CDR1 and CDR2 sequences are SGHTA and FQGNSA. V lost 5 bases to trimming and J lost 10 bases; unmatched junction nucleotides: 10. This CDR3 has 14 residues. The CDR3 DNA reads TGTGCCAGCAGCCCCACTCGACAGGGAGGAAAACTGTTTTTT. It codes for CASSPTRQGGKLFF. The full variable domain, in which reference TRBV7-2 and TRBJ1-4 provide the parts outside the CDR3, is GAGVSQSPSNKVTEKGKDVELRCDPISGHTALYWYRQSLGQGLEFLIYFQGNSAPDKSGLPSDRFSAERTGGSVSTLTIQRTQQEDSAVYLCASSPTRQGGKLFFGSGTQLSVL.